This is a list of T cell receptor beta chains from one sample in a study of early T cells in non-severe SARS-CoV-2 infection. TCRdb called the 5' RACE reads again in MiXCR, with one record for every CDR3 protein. The data contain 70,000 or so distinct CDR3 sequences, roughly 13% of them singletons. Sequences were obtained from whole blood. The receptors come from an adult who was a healthcare worker with PCR-confirmed SARS-CoV-2 infection or an uninfected control (not recorded which). Both conserved end residues are part of each CDR3. Each record gives: CDR3 DNA, CDR3 protein, clone size, V gene, D gene, J gene. The D gene is left open where the match is weak. Size tells how often a clone was seen (once, few, many) or the class of an expanded clone, and some rows leave it out.

CDR3 DNA: TGTGCCAGCAGTACAGCAGAGAATAATTCACCCCTCCACTTT
CDR3 protein: CASSTAENNSPLHF
clone size: -
V gene: TRBV7-6
D gene: -
J gene: TRBJ1-6

CDR3 DNA: TGCGCCAGCAGCTTGGAGGCTAGCGGGCAAGAGACCCAGTACTTC
CDR3 protein: CASSLEASGQETQYF
clone size: -
V gene: TRBV5-1
D gene: TRBD2
J gene: TRBJ2-5

CDR3 DNA: TGTGCCAGCTCGAGGATGCTAGCGGGGGCTGGGGATGAGCAGTTCTTC
CDR3 protein: CASSRMLAGAGDEQFF
clone size: -
V gene: TRBV18
D gene: TRBD2
J gene: TRBJ2-1

CDR3 DNA: TGTGCCAGCAGTTTCGGGGTGGGGCAGTACTTC
CDR3 protein: CASSFGVGQYF
clone size: -
V gene: TRBV28
D gene: -
J gene: TRBJ2-7

CDR3 DNA: TGTGCCAGCAGCACCTCGGACAGGGAGAACACTGAAGCTTTCTTT
CDR3 protein: CASSTSDRENTEAFF
clone size: few
V gene: TRBV13
D gene: TRBD1
J gene: TRBJ1-1

CDR3 DNA: TGTGCCAGCAGCCGCAGCGGGGGGGCCGGTGAGCAGTTCTTC
CDR3 protein: CASSRSGGAGEQFF
clone size: -
V gene: TRBV7-3
D gene: TRBD2
J gene: TRBJ2-1

CDR3 DNA: TGCGCCAGCAGCTTCCGTCTGGGCGATTACAATGAGCAGTTCTTC
CDR3 protein: CASSFRLGDYNEQFF
clone size: many
V gene: TRBV5-1
D gene: -
J gene: TRBJ2-1

CDR3 DNA: TGTGCCACCCGACGGGGATTCACCTACGAGCAGTACTTC
CDR3 protein: CATRRGFTYEQYF
clone size: -
V gene: TRBV25-1
D gene: -
J gene: TRBJ2-7

CDR3 DNA: TGTGCCAGCAGTCCGAACGACTTCCCCGGTACACCCCTCCACTTT
CDR3 protein: CASSPNDFPGTPLHF
clone size: few
V gene: TRBV6-2/TRBV6-3
D gene: -
J gene: TRBJ1-6

CDR3 DNA: TGTGCCAGCAGCCCCCGGATCAACGACTACACCTTC
CDR3 protein: CASSPRINDYTF
clone size: many
V gene: TRBV6-6
D gene: -
J gene: TRBJ1-2

CDR3 DNA: TGTGCCAGCAGCACCTACAGGGCGGGGGACAATGAAAAACTGTTTTTT
CDR3 protein: CASSTYRAGDNEKLFF
clone size: few
V gene: TRBV11-2
D gene: -
J gene: TRBJ1-4

CDR3 DNA: TGTGCCAGCACCAAGGGCGGGGCCGGCACTGAAGCTTTCTTT
CDR3 protein: CASTKGGAGTEAFF
clone size: -
V gene: TRBV7-2
D gene: -
J gene: TRBJ1-1

CDR3 DNA: TGTGCCAGCAGCCGCGACAGCACAGATACGCAGTATTTT
CDR3 protein: CASSRDSTDTQYF
clone size: many
V gene: TRBV7-2
D gene: -
J gene: TRBJ2-3

CDR3 DNA: TGCAGCGTTGTATGGGACAGACCCTACGAGCAGTACTTC
CDR3 protein: CSVVWDRPYEQYF
clone size: once
V gene: TRBV29-1
D gene: TRBD1
J gene: TRBJ2-7

CDR3 DNA: TGTGCCAGCAGTTTACCCGGCAGGGGAGGAGCCGGGGAGCTGTTTTTT
CDR3 protein: CASSLPGRGGAGELFF
clone size: many
V gene: TRBV28
D gene: -
J gene: TRBJ2-2

CDR3 DNA: TGCAGCGTCATGGACACTGGCTACGAGCAGTACTTC
CDR3 protein: CSVMDTGYEQYF
clone size: once
V gene: TRBV29-1
D gene: -
J gene: TRBJ2-7

CDR3 DNA: TGTGCCAGTAGTTTACAGGGCACAGATACGCAGTATTTT
CDR3 protein: CASSLQGTDTQYF
clone size: -
V gene: TRBV19
D gene: -
J gene: TRBJ2-3

CDR3 DNA: TGTGCCAGCAGCCCCGCGGTGTTCAGGGGGTATCAGCCCCAGCATTTT
CDR3 protein: CASSPAVFRGYQPQHF
clone size: many
V gene: TRBV5-8
D gene: TRBD1
J gene: TRBJ1-5

CDR3 DNA: TGTGCCAGCAGCGACGGGACGACGGAGACTGAAGCTTTCTTT
CDR3 protein: CASSDGTTETEAFF
clone size: many
V gene: TRBV11-2
D gene: -
J gene: TRBJ1-1

CDR3 DNA: TGTGCCAGCAGCCTACTAGCGGGGGGGCCGGAGACCCAGTACTTC
CDR3 protein: CASSLLAGGPETQYF
clone size: many
V gene: TRBV6-1
D gene: TRBD2
J gene: TRBJ2-5

CDR3 DNA: TGTGCCTGGAGTGTCAGCTTAGGGACTGAAGCTTTCTTT
CDR3 protein: CAWSVSLGTEAFF
clone size: few
V gene: TRBV30
D gene: -
J gene: TRBJ1-1

CDR3 DNA: TGCAGCGTTGTCCCGGGACGTGGCTACACCTTC
CDR3 protein: CSVVPGRGYTF
clone size: -
V gene: TRBV29-1
D gene: -
J gene: TRBJ1-2

CDR3 DNA: TGCGCCAGCAGCCAAGTACAGGACAACTATGGCTACACCTTC
CDR3 protein: CASSQVQDNYGYTF
clone size: many
V gene: TRBV4-3
D gene: -
J gene: TRBJ1-2

CDR3 DNA: TGCAGCACAGGGGAGGTAGAGACCCAGTACTTC
CDR3 protein: CSTGEVETQYF
clone size: -
V gene: TRBV29-1
D gene: -
J gene: TRBJ2-5

CDR3 DNA: TGTGCCAGCAGTTCAGAGTACACTGAAGCTTTCTTT
CDR3 protein: CASSSEYTEAFF
clone size: few
V gene: TRBV12-3/TRBV12-4
D gene: -
J gene: TRBJ1-1

CDR3 DNA: TGTGCCAGCTCAGCAATACAGGGGGCGGAATATGGCTACACCTTC
CDR3 protein: CASSAIQGAEYGYTF
clone size: few
V gene: TRBV18
D gene: TRBD1
J gene: TRBJ1-2

CDR3 DNA: TGTGCCAGCAGCCAAGAGGCGGTGAACACTGAAGCTTTCTTT
CDR3 protein: CASSQEAVNTEAFF
clone size: few
V gene: TRBV3-1
D gene: -
J gene: TRBJ1-1

CDR3 DNA: TGTGCCAGCAGCCGCGAGAGAGGGGGGCTGCAGGGGACCCAGTACTTC
CDR3 protein: CASSRERGGLQGTQYF
clone size: -
V gene: TRBV11-2
D gene: -
J gene: TRBJ2-5

CDR3 DNA: TGTGCCAGCAGCCTGCGACAGGGAAACACTGAAGCTTTCTTT
CDR3 protein: CASSLRQGNTEAFF
clone size: few
V gene: TRBV7-9
D gene: TRBD1
J gene: TRBJ1-1

CDR3 DNA: TGTGCCAGTAGTCTTAGAGCTGAAAAACTGTTTTTT
CDR3 protein: CASSLRAEKLFF
clone size: few
V gene: TRBV19
D gene: -
J gene: TRBJ1-4

CDR3 DNA: TGTGCCAGCAGCCCGGGGGCAGGGGAAAGAGGCACTGAAGCTTTCTTT
CDR3 protein: CASSPGAGERGTEAFF
clone size: -
V gene: TRBV7-6
D gene: -
J gene: TRBJ1-1

CDR3 DNA: TGTGCCTGGGGTGGGACACGAGCTAATGAAAAACTGTTTTTT
CDR3 protein: CAWGGTRANEKLFF
clone size: -
V gene: TRBV30
D gene: -
J gene: TRBJ1-4

CDR3 DNA: TGTGCCAGTAGTATAGTCGACGGAAACTATGGCTACACCTTC
CDR3 protein: CASSIVDGNYGYTF
clone size: many
V gene: TRBV19
D gene: -
J gene: TRBJ1-2

CDR3 DNA: TGTGCCAGCAGGGACGACCGGGACGAGCAGTACTTC
CDR3 protein: CASRDDRDEQYF
clone size: -
V gene: TRBV2
D gene: -
J gene: TRBJ2-7

CDR3 DNA: TGTGCCAGCAGTAGGGAGCTAGCGGGGGGCCTGTCAGATACGCAGTATTTT
CDR3 protein: CASSRELAGGLSDTQYF
clone size: few
V gene: TRBV7-2
D gene: TRBD2
J gene: TRBJ2-3

CDR3 DNA: TGTGCCAGCAGCCGGATCAACACCGGGGAGCTGTTTTTT
CDR3 protein: CASSRINTGELFF
clone size: -
V gene: TRBV3-1
D gene: -
J gene: TRBJ2-2

CDR3 DNA: TGCAGCGTTGAAGTACACAGGGACGAGACCCAGTACTTC
CDR3 protein: CSVEVHRDETQYF
clone size: -
V gene: TRBV29-1
D gene: -
J gene: TRBJ2-5

CDR3 DNA: TGTGCCAGCAGCTTCGGGACAACCTCACCCACAGATACGCAGTATTTT
CDR3 protein: CASSFGTTSPTDTQYF
clone size: few
V gene: TRBV5-6
D gene: -
J gene: TRBJ2-3

CDR3 DNA: TGTGCCAGTAGTAGGGCGGGGGGCCCCCTGAGGGAGCAGTTCTTC
CDR3 protein: CASSRAGGPLREQFF
clone size: few
V gene: TRBV19
D gene: TRBD2
J gene: TRBJ2-1

CDR3 DNA: TGTGCCAGCAGTTTCCCCGTTCGCACCGGGGAGCTGTTTTTT
CDR3 protein: CASSFPVRTGELFF
clone size: -
V gene: TRBV12-3/TRBV12-4
D gene: -
J gene: TRBJ2-2

CDR3 DNA: TGCAGCGTTGAAGGGAGGGTCCGGGGATACACTACTGGCAATGAGCAGTTCTTC
CDR3 protein: CSVEGRVRGYTTGNEQFF
clone size: -
V gene: TRBV29-1
D gene: -
J gene: TRBJ2-1

CDR3 DNA: TGTGCCAGCACCGCCGCCACCTTTAACTATGGCTACACCTTC
CDR3 protein: CASTAATFNYGYTF
clone size: many
V gene: TRBV28
D gene: -
J gene: TRBJ1-2

CDR3 DNA: TGTGCCAGCTCACCTCCCCAAGGGACAGGGGGCACAGAGACCCAGTACTTC
CDR3 protein: CASSPPQGTGGTETQYF
clone size: few
V gene: TRBV18
D gene: TRBD1
J gene: TRBJ2-5

CDR3 DNA: TGTGCCAGCAGAAACCCTGGAAACACCATATATTTT
CDR3 protein: CASRNPGNTIYF
clone size: -
V gene: TRBV28
D gene: -
J gene: TRBJ1-3

CDR3 DNA: TGTGCCAGCAGCCTTCTCCGGGACACCATATATTTT
CDR3 protein: CASSLLRDTIYF
clone size: -
V gene: TRBV7-2
D gene: -
J gene: TRBJ1-3

CDR3 DNA: TGCAGCGCTACCCTTGGGGGAGACACTGAAGCTTTCTTT
CDR3 protein: CSATLGGDTEAFF
clone size: -
V gene: TRBV29-1
D gene: -
J gene: TRBJ1-1

CDR3 DNA: TGTGCCAGTAGGCCTACTAGCGGGGGCCTCTACAATGAGCAGTTCTTC
CDR3 protein: CASRPTSGGLYNEQFF
clone size: many
V gene: TRBV19
D gene: TRBD2
J gene: TRBJ2-1

CDR3 DNA: TGTGCCAGCAGTTTAGCTGGGACGGGCACCGGGGAGCTGTTTTTT
CDR3 protein: CASSLAGTGTGELFF
clone size: few
V gene: TRBV27
D gene: -
J gene: TRBJ2-2

CDR3 DNA: TGTGCCAGCAGTTACGGGCCAAAGATTTCACCCCTCCACTTT
CDR3 protein: CASSYGPKISPLHF
clone size: few
V gene: TRBV6-5
D gene: -
J gene: TRBJ1-6

CDR3 DNA: TGCGCCAGCAGTGAAAACTTATACACCGGGGAGCTGTTTTTT
CDR3 protein: CASSENLYTGELFF
clone size: -
V gene: TRBV10-2
D gene: -
J gene: TRBJ2-2

CDR3 DNA: TGTGCCAGCAGCGTAGCCGGGGGCAGTTCCTACAATGAGCAGTTCTTC
CDR3 protein: CASSVAGGSSYNEQFF
clone size: -
V gene: TRBV9
D gene: -
J gene: TRBJ2-1

CDR3 DNA: TGTGCCAGCAGCTTAGCGCAAGGGGCAGGGGTCGGCTACGAGCAGTACTTC
CDR3 protein: CASSLAQGAGVGYEQYF
clone size: few
V gene: TRBV7-2
D gene: -
J gene: TRBJ2-7

CDR3 DNA: TGTGCCAGCAGTGGCGAGACAGGGAGCGGTAACATTCAGTACTTC
CDR3 protein: CASSGETGSGNIQYF
clone size: few
V gene: TRBV6-1
D gene: TRBD1
J gene: TRBJ2-4

CDR3 DNA: TGTGCCACCAGCAGAGACAGGGTCTCCTACAATGAGCAGTTCTTC
CDR3 protein: CATSRDRVSYNEQFF
clone size: few
V gene: TRBV15
D gene: -
J gene: TRBJ2-1

CDR3 DNA: TGCAGCGTTGTAGGGGGAGACGGGGCCAACGTCCTGACTTTC
CDR3 protein: CSVVGGDGANVLTF
clone size: few
V gene: TRBV29-1
D gene: -
J gene: TRBJ2-6

CDR3 DNA: TGTGCCAGCAGCGTAGTCGGTCAGGGCAACACAGATACGCAGTATTTT
CDR3 protein: CASSVVGQGNTDTQYF
clone size: -
V gene: TRBV9
D gene: -
J gene: TRBJ2-3

CDR3 DNA: TGTGCCAGCAGTTTGGGCAGGAAGAACACTGAAGCTTTCTTT
CDR3 protein: CASSLGRKNTEAFF
clone size: many
V gene: TRBV28
D gene: -
J gene: TRBJ1-1

CDR3 DNA: TGTGCCAGTGGTGCAGCCTCAGGTTCGACTCGGTATTTT
CDR3 protein: CASGAASGSTRYF
clone size: -
V gene: TRBV27
D gene: -
J gene: TRBJ2-3

CDR3 DNA: TGTGCCAGCAGCCAAGGCCTACTAGTCACTGAAGCTTTCTTT
CDR3 protein: CASSQGLLVTEAFF
clone size: many
V gene: TRBV14
D gene: -
J gene: TRBJ1-1

CDR3 DNA: TGTGCCACCAGCCGGACAGGGGATAGGAATGAGCAGTTCTTC
CDR3 protein: CATSRTGDRNEQFF
clone size: many
V gene: TRBV24-1
D gene: TRBD1
J gene: TRBJ2-1